Listed here are 8 T cell receptor beta chains from one sample, sequenced in a study of blood T cell repertoires in COVID-19. TCRdb's table, derived via immunoSEQ multiplex PCR, lists solely in-frame clones and lacks some. Of around 58,000 clones in the sample, 90% are singletons; the top ten hold about 13%. The sequencing sample was made of peripheral blood. These receptors were obtained from a man aged 60 to 69 with active COVID-19.

This clone was detected only once. The chain uses TRBV6-5 and TRBJ2-7, with 8 bases aligning to TRBD2. J was trimmed by 3 bases and V by 8 bases; bases with no gene match: 9. The CDR3 length is 14 residues. Per the germline V gene, CDR1 is MNHEY and CDR2 is SVGAGI. The CDR3 loop reads CASYSGGRLYEQYF. The CDR3 nucleotides read TGTGCCAGCTACTCGGGAGGGCGTCTCTACGAGCAGTACTTC.

The J gene is TRBJ2-7, the V gene TRBV19; D is possibly TRBD1 (5 bases). Germline values: CDR1 LNHDA, CDR2 SQIVND (reference sequence). The V end lost 5 bases, the J end lost 1 base, and 12 bases lay between the germline ends. CDR3 length equals 14 residues. The CDR3 is CASSPQGGSYEQYF. The CDR3 DNA sequence: TGTGCCAGTAGTCCTCAGGGTGGGTCCTACGAGCAGTACTTC.

The rearrangement joins TRBV20-1 to TRBJ2-5; possibly TRBD2 for D (5 bases). Germline CDR1 DFQATT, CDR2 SNEGSKA (reference sequence). Trimming stripped 8 bases from V and 5 bases from J, with 9 bases between. The CDR3 loop spans 10 amino acids. The CDR3 protein is CSSGWETQYF. In DNA, the CDR3 is TGCAGTTCGGGGTGGGAGACCCAGTACTTC.

The chain is built from TRBV5-1 and TRBJ1-4; 8 bases are shared with TRBD1. The germline gives CDR1 SGHRS, CDR2 YFSETQ. V lost 0 bases and J lost 8; bases outside the gene matches: 6. The CDR3 is 15 amino acids. The CDR3 nucleotides read TGCGCCAGCAGCTTGGATGGACAGGGTGGAGAAAAACTGTTTTTT. This sequence encodes CASSLDGQGGEKLFF.

This chain connects TRBV11-3 to TRBJ1-6; no definite D call. V was cut by 5 bases and J by 2 bases, with 13 bases left in between. The germline V gene has CDR1 SGHNT and CDR2 YENEEA. The CDR3 contains 16 residues. CDR3 bases: TGTGCCAGCAGCCCCGCCCGGAGGCCCTATAATTCACCCCTCCACTTT. This sequence encodes CASSPARRPYNSPLHF.

The J gene is TRBJ2-1, the V gene TRBV5-1; 10 nucleotides line up with TRBD2. The germline CDR1 and CDR2 sequences are SGHRS and YFSETQ. J gave up 2 bases and V 9 bases, and 14 bases lay outside the gene matches. The CDR3 sequence is 17 residues long. The CDR3 nucleotides are TGCGCCACCAAGCGGGGTCTTACTAGCGGGGCCTACAATGAGCAGTTCTTC. It yields the protein CATKRGLTSGAYNEQFF.

The gene calls are TRBV5-8 and TRBJ2-7; unclear D gene. Germline CDR1 is SGHTS and CDR2 is YDEGEE. The CDR3 spans 12 residues. V was shortened by 7 bases and J by 4 bases, with 12 bases between the two germline ends. The CDR3 DNA is TGTGCCAGCGGGCTCATAGGATACGAGCAGTACTTC. Its translation: CASGLIGYEQYF.

This rearrangement joins TRBV20-1 to TRBJ1-2; D may be TRBD1 (5 bases). The V gene's germline CDR1 is DFQATT and CDR2 SNEGSKA (reference sequence). This CDR3 comprises 11 residues. In nucleotides, the CDR3 is TGCAGCGTCATGACAGACCCGGGCTACACCTTC. It codes for CSVMTDPGYTF.